Below are 20 T cell receptor beta chains sequenced from a single sample in a study of T cell responses to AZD1222 COVID-19 vaccine. The repertoire was sequenced with immunoSEQ multiplex PCR; TCRdb's copy has only in-frame clones and lacks some. The sample lists fewer than 140,000 clones, 90% occurring once. The sequences come from peripheral blood, collected 28 days after the second AZD1222 dose. These receptors all come from an adult who received the AZD1222 COVID-19 vaccine.

This rearrangement joins TRBV18 to TRBJ1-6; a possible D gene is TRBD1 (6 bases). CDR3 length equals 18 residues. V gave up 3 bases and J gave up 2 bases, with 17 bases separating them. CDR1 and CDR2 from the germline V gene are KGHSH and LQKENI. The CDR3 DNA reads as TGTGCCAGCTCACCGGGCCGTCGGGGGCGCCCCTATAATTCACCCCTCCACTTT. Amino acid sequence: CASSPGRRGRPYNSPLHF.

The J gene is TRBJ1-4, the V gene TRBV9; 7 bases agree with TRBD1. Trimming cost V 5 bases and J 5 bases; bases outside gene matches: 9. This CDR3 is 15 amino acids long. CDR1 and CDR2 from the germline V gene are SGDLS and YYNGEE. CDR3 residues: CASSLKDRENEKLFF. The CDR3 DNA sequence: TGTGCCAGCAGTCTTAAAGACAGGGAAAATGAAAAACTGTTTTTT.

The V call is TRBV12-3 or TRBV12-4, the J call TRBJ1-4; D might be TRBD1 (6 bases). The CDR3 contains 12 residues. Trimming removed 3 bases at V and 10 bases at J, with 9 bases between. The CDR3 nucleotides are TGTGCCAGCAGTTTCGGGGGCAGAAAACTGTTTTTT. It yields the protein CASSFGGRKLFF.

This chain links TRBV19 with TRBJ1-2; possibly TRBD1 for D (5 bases). The CDR3 loop spans 14 amino acids. The germline V gene encodes CDR1 LNHDA and CDR2 SQIVND (reference sequence). V was trimmed by 4 bases and J by 5 bases, leaving 14 bases between them. In nucleotides, the CDR3 is TGTGCCAGTAGTAATTCAGGGCCTTTGTATGGCTACACCTTC. Residues: CASSNSGPLYGYTF.

The rearrangement joins TRBV14 to TRBJ1-4; D unresolved. CDR1 is SGHDN, CDR2 FVKESK, per germline. This CDR3 spans 16 amino acids. Trimming removed 1 base from V and 2 bases from J, with 11 bases in between. Here the CDR3 reads CASSQGQFSTNEKLFF. The CDR3 nucleotides are TGTGCCAGCAGCCAAGGCCAGTTTAGCACTAATGAAAAACTGTTTTTT.

This chain links TRBV19 with TRBJ2-3; D is ambiguous. The CDR3 consists of 17 residues. V was trimmed by 5 bases and J by 0 bases, leaving 18 bases between them. The germline V gene has CDR1 LNHDA and CDR2 SQIVND (reference sequence). CDR3 DNA sequence: TGTGCCAGTAGTCAAAGTGTAGTCCCCGCTAGCACAGATACGCAGTATTTT. This gives the protein CASSQSVVPASTDTQYF.

The V call is TRBV2, the J call TRBJ2-1, with D unresolved. Germline V lookup: CDR1 SNHLY, CDR2 FYNNEI. Trimming took off 11 bases at V and 0 bases at J, with 11 bases between the two ends. CDR3 length equals 13 residues. CDR3 sequence: CAGQGSSYNEQFF. The CDR3 nucleotides are TGTGCCGGGCAAGGTAGCTCCTACAATGAGCAGTTCTTC.

This sequence joins TRBV29-1 and TRBJ1-2; maybe TRBD1 (6 bases). Trimming removed 3 bases at V and 5 bases at J, with 13 bases between. Germline V CDR1 and CDR2: SQVTM, ANQGSEA. The CDR3 has 13 residues. The CDR3 loop is CSVDMRGGYGYTF. The CDR3 nucleotides read TGCAGCGTTGACATGAGAGGGGGATATGGCTACACCTTC.

A single count supports this clone. The rearrangement uses TRBV7-9 and TRBJ1-2, with unresolved D. With 3 bases removed from V and 2 bases from J, the gap between germline ends came to 4 bases. From germline, CDR1 is SEHNR and CDR2 FQNEAQ (reference sequence). This CDR3 region has 12 residues. Here the CDR3 DNA reads TGTGCCAGCAGCTTCAACAACTATGGCTACACCTTC. It specifies CASSFNNYGYTF.

Comment on this clone: One end of the junction does not line up with germline, which may come from a read error. CDR3 region: CASRQGGRGSTEAFF. In DNA, the CDR3 is TGTGCCAGCAGGCAAGGGGGAAGAGGTTCGACTGAAGCTTTCTTT. The chain recombines TRBV4-2 with TRBJ1-1; D may be TRBD1 (6 bases). Germline CDR1 reads LGHNA; CDR2 reads YNFKEQ. The CDR3 length is 15 residues.

The rearrangement joins TRBV4-3 to TRBJ2-6; D is uncertain. This CDR3 has 15 amino acids. V shed 1 base and J shed 0 bases, with 4 bases lying between them. Germline V CDR1 and CDR2: LGHNA, YSLEER. The CDR3 spells CASSQGSSGANVLTF. CDR3 bases: TGCGCCAGCAGCCAAGGCAGCTCTGGGGCCAACGTCCTGACTTTC.

V usage is TRBV2 and J usage is TRBJ2-3; D uncertain. The CDR3 consists of 15 residues. Germline CDR1 SNHLY, CDR2 FYNNEI. V lost 6 bases and J 1 base, leaving 14 bases between the germline ends. CDR3 DNA: TGTGCCAGCAGATACGGTAGTCTGGGCACAGATACGCAGTATTTT. As protein: CASRYGSLGTDTQYF.

The gene calls are TRBV11-1 and TRBJ1-2, with 7 positions matching TRBD1. Germline V lookup: CDR1 SGHAT, CDR2 FQDESV (reference sequence). This CDR3 has 14 amino acids. J gave up 3 bases and V 5 bases, and 6 bases lay outside the gene matches. The CDR3 loop is CASSPRQGHYGYTF. Written as DNA, the CDR3 is TGTGCCAGCAGCCCACGACAGGGCCACTATGGCTACACCTTC.

The chain combines TRBV7-5 with TRBJ1-2; TRBD1, the table's D call, lacks a check against the DNA. TRBV7-5 is assigned pseudogene status. The CDR3 is 15 amino acids. CDR3 in DNA: TGTGCCAGAAGCTTACTAGGTACAGGGAAGGATGGCTACACCTTC. This gives the protein CARSLLGTGKDGYTF.

V is TRBV6-5 and J is TRBJ2-1; 8 positions agree with TRBD1. V lost 0 bases to trimming and J lost 8 bases; unmatched junction nucleotides: 9. This CDR3 comprises 16 residues. Germline values: CDR1 MNHEY, CDR2 SVGAGI. Here the CDR3 reads CASSYSGTGTPDEQFF. DNA for the CDR3: TGTGCCAGCAGTTACTCGGGGACAGGAACCCCCGATGAGCAGTTCTTC.

V and J are TRBV5-6 and TRBJ2-7; D is uncertain. The germline CDR1 and CDR2 sequences are SGHDT and YYEEEE. V was trimmed by 1 base and J by 2 bases, leaving 10 bases between them. There are 14 residues in the CDR3. The CDR3: CASSLPGTTYEQYF. For the CDR3, the DNA is TGTGCCAGCAGCTTGCCAGGAACAACCTACGAGCAGTACTTC.

The chain links TRBV11-3 to TRBJ2-3; D tentatively fits TRBD1 or TRBD2 (5 bases each). The CDR3 length is 15 residues. Germline-derived CDR1 and CDR2 are SGHNT and YENEEA. Trimming removed 2 bases at V and 2 bases at J, with 11 bases between. The CDR3 is CASSLLGRTTDTQYF. CDR3 nucleotides: TGTGCCAGCAGCTTACTGGGACGGACCACAGATACGCAGTATTTT.

The genes are TRBV10-3 and TRBJ1-2, with 7 bases lining up with TRBD1. The CDR3 has 14 amino acids. Looked up from germline, CDR1 is ENHRY and CDR2 is SYGVKD. The CDR3 coding sequence is TGTGCGACAACGGAAGGGGGCTTAAACTATGGCTACACCTTC. Its protein is CATTEGGLNYGYTF.

The chain recombines TRBV7-9 with TRBJ1-1, with D possibly TRBD1 on 5 matching bases. Germline lookup yields CDR1 SEHNR and CDR2 FQNEAQ (reference sequence). The length of the CDR3 is 16 residues. V was cut by 1 base and J by 7 bases, with 19 bases left in between. For the CDR3, the DNA is TGTGCCAGCAGCTTAGTAGGTCAGGGTTTGAATGATGAAGCTTTCTTT. Its protein product is CASSLVGQGLNDEAFF. The full variable domain, rest sourced from reference TRBV7-9 and TRBJ1-1, is DTGVSQNPRHKITKRGQNVTFRCDPISEHNRLYWYRQTLGQGPEFLTYFQNEAQLEKSRLLSDRFSAERPKGSFSTLEIQRTEQGDSAMYLCASSLVGQGLNDEAFFGQGTRLTVV.

This clone appeared once. This rearrangement joins TRBV7-2 to TRBJ1-1; D is possibly TRBD1 (6 bases). The CDR3 loop spans 15 amino acids. Trimming shortened V by 1 base and J by 5 bases, and 14 bases separated the two germline ends. Germline loops: CDR1 SGHTA, CDR2 FQGNSA. CDR3 amino acids: CASSLGGGTGTEAFF. CDR3 coding DNA: TGTGCCAGCAGCTTAGGAGGGGGGACGGGAACTGAAGCTTTCTTT.